The T cell receptor (beta chain) described here comes from a study of cytomegalovirus exposure and HLA in healthy donors. Study-level results: Most of the TCR beta V segments (in an earlier analysis) were productive either about 90% or about 30% of the time.

Amplification used 60 Vbeta primers and 13 Jbeta primers. The table came from immunoSEQ multiplex PCR; TCRdb's copy has only in-frame clones and leaves some out. This sample has 100,000 to 150,000 clones; around 74% occur once, and the top ten carry 5.5% to 7%. This clone was recorded only once. Its matching antigen is unknown. The CDR3 totals 15 residues. Germline CDR1 LGHNA, CDR2 YNFKEQ. J was trimmed by 0 bases and V by 1 base; bases with no gene match: 1. This receptor was taken from a man in his forties or fifties in good health and CMV-seropositive. The chain carries TRBV4-2 and TRBJ2-5, with TRBD2 matching over 8 bases. The sample comprised PBMCs. CDR3 nucleotide sequence: TGTGCCAGCAGCCAAGCGGGAGGGTACCAAGAGACCCAGTACTTC. Its protein product is CASSQAGGYQETQYF.